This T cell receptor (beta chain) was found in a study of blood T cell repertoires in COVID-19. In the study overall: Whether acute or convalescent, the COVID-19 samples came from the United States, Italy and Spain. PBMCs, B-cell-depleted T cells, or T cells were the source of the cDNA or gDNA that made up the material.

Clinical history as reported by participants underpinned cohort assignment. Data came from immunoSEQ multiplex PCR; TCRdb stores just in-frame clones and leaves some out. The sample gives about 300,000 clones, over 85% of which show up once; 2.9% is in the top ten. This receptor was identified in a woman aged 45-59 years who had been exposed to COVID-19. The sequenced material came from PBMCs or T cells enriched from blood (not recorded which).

CDR3 in DNA: TGCAGCGTTGAGGAGGGGCGGTTCGAGACCCAGTACTTC. It is translated as CSVEEGRFETQYF. The chain carries TRBV29-1 and TRBJ2-5, with D perhaps TRBD2 (6 bases). Trimming took 3 bases from V and 5 from J, leaving 13 bases between them. The CDR3 has 13 amino acids. Germline V lookup: CDR1 SQVTM, CDR2 ANQGSEA.